Listed below are T cell receptor beta chains from one sample, sequenced in a study of shared clonotypes between healthy human individuals. Clones were sequenced by immunoSEQ multiplex PCR, and TCRdb holds only the in-frame ones, with some missing. The table shows 450,000 to 700,000 clones, with around 95% occurring only once. Sequenced: naive CD8+ T cells sorted from blood. The receptors here all came from a woman aged 30 to 39 in good health. The CDR3 runs from the conserved cysteine through the conserved F or W. Each record gives: D gene, V gene, clone size, J gene, CDR3 DNA, CDR3 protein. A D gene is named only where the DNA matches it firmly. Clone size is shown for a subset of rows, as once, few, many or a class of expanded clone.

NA	TRBV7-9	once	TRBJ2-1	TGTGCCAGCAGCTTAGGCGATAACAATGAGCAGTTCTTC	CASSLGDNNEQFF
TRBD2	TRBV27	NA	TRBJ2-5	TGTGCCAGCGCGATACTAGCGGACCAAGAGACCCAGTACTTC	CASAILADQETQYF
NA	TRBV2	NA	TRBJ2-5	TGTGCCAGCAAACGCTTGGGGTGGGGAGAGACCCAGTACTTC	CASKRLGWGETQYF
NA	TRBV4-1	few	TRBJ1-1	TGCGCCAGCAGCTCTTCACCTTCCAGATGGAGGCAGGAAGCTTTCTTT	CASSSSPSRWRQEAFF
NA	TRBV28	once	TRBJ2-3	TGTGCCAGCAGTTTGGAGTTTACTAGCACAGATACGCAGTATTTT	CASSLEFTSTDTQYF
TRBD1	TRBV5-1	NA	TRBJ2-7	TGCGCCAGCAGCTGGGGACAGGGTACCTACGAGCAGTACTTC	CASSWGQGTYEQYF
NA	TRBV5-1	NA	TRBJ2-1	TGCGCCAGCAGCTTAAGGACAGCCTACAATGAGCAGTTCTTC	CASSLRTAYNEQFF
NA	TRBV28	NA	TRBJ1-3	TGTGCCAGCAGTTGGGGCGGGGGCTCTGGAAACACCATATATTTT	CASSWGGGSGNTIYF
TRBD2	TRBV27	NA	TRBJ2-1	TGTGCCAGCAGTTCAGGACTAGCGGGTCGGTCCTACAATGAGCAGTTCTTC	CASSSGLAGRSYNEQFF
NA	TRBV4-1	NA	TRBJ1-1	TGCGCCAGCAGCCAAGATTACGGACAGACCGGCCCTGAAGCTTTCTTT	CASSQDYGQTGPEAFF
TRBD2	TRBV7-2	once	TRBJ2-5	TGTGCCAGCAGACACCCCTTAGCGGGAGGGCCGGAGACCCAGTACTTC	CASRHPLAGGPETQYF
TRBD1	TRBV7-9	NA	TRBJ2-5	TGTGCCAGCAGCTTAGTCGGGGACAGGGGCGAGACCCAGTACTTC	CASSLVGDRGETQYF
TRBD2	TRBV28	once	TRBJ2-7	TGTGCCAGCGGGGAGACTAGCGGCTACGAGCAGTACTTC	CASGETSGYEQYF
NA	TRBV7-8	NA	TRBJ2-7	TGTGCCAGCAGCTCCACGTGGAGGGAGGTTGGCGAGCAGTACTTC	CASSSTWREVGEQYF
NA	TRBV5-5	NA	TRBJ2-5	TGTGCCAGCAGCTTGTCGGGTCTACCCGAGGGGGAGACCCAGTACTTC	CASSLSGLPEGETQYF
TRBD1	TRBV27	NA	TRBJ1-2	TGTGCCAGCAGCAATGGTCCCGGGACAGGGGACTATGGCTACACCTTC	CASSNGPGTGDYGYTF
NA	TRBV28	NA	TRBJ1-2	TGTGCCAGCAGTTTATCCAGTTCTAACTATGGCTACACCTTC	CASSLSSSNYGYTF
TRBD2	TRBV2	NA	TRBJ2-5	TGTGCCAGCAGTCGGACTAGCGGGAGAGGGGAGACCCAGTACTTC	CASSRTSGRGETQYF
TRBD2	TRBV7-8	NA	TRBJ2-7	TGTGCCAGCAGCTTAGGGGAACGTGGGGCTAGCGGGAGATACGAGCAGTACTTC	CASSLGERGASGRYEQYF
TRBD2	TRBV11-2	NA	TRBJ2-5	TGTGCCAGCAGCCTCGAGATTAAACTAGCGGGAAAAGAGACCCAGTACTTC	CASSLEIKLAGKETQYF
TRBD2	TRBV5-1	NA	TRBJ2-1	TGCGCCAGCAGCCCCGGGACTAGCGGGAGGGCCGGGGGAAGCTCCTACAATGAGCAGTTCTTC	CASSPGTSGRAGGSSYNEQFF
NA	TRBV5-8	NA	TRBJ1-1	TGTGCCAGCAGCTTGGGTGGGGCCAGATTTATGAACACTGAAGCTTTCTTT	CASSLGGARFMNTEAFF
NA	TRBV7-3	NA	TRBJ2-1	TGTGCCAGCAGCTGGCCCGGGACGACCTTCAATGAGCAGTTCTTC	CASSWPGTTFNEQFF
NA	TRBV29-1	NA	TRBJ2-7	TGCAGCGTTGACCCCCGACCCTACGAGCAGTACTTC	CSVDPRPYEQYF
NA	TRBV6-1	NA	TRBJ2-5	TGTGCCAGCAGTGAAGCGCTTCAGGGGGAGGGCGTACAAGAGACCCAGTACTTC	CASSEALQGEGVQETQYF
NA	TRBV2	NA	TRBJ1-4	TGTGCCAGCAGTGGGTTGGCAGGGTCACAAGAAAAACTGTTTTTT	CASSGLAGSQEKLFF
TRBD1	TRBV27	NA	TRBJ1-5	TGTGCCAGCACCCCCGGGACAGGGGGCAATCAGCCCCAGCATTTT	CASTPGTGGNQPQHF
NA	TRBV27	NA	TRBJ1-5	TGTGCCAGCAGCATTCGCCAGAGCAATCAGCCCCAGCATTTT	CASSIRQSNQPQHF
TRBD1	TRBV9	NA	TRBJ2-7	TGTGCCAGCAGCCCAGGACAGGGGGACTACGAGCAGTACTTC	CASSPGQGDYEQYF
TRBD1	TRBV28	NA	TRBJ1-1	TGTGCCAGCAGTTTCAGGGGGCACACTGAAGCTTTCTTT	CASSFRGHTEAFF
NA	TRBV27	once	TRBJ1-5	TGTGCCAGCAGTTTACGGGCGTCCAATCAGCCCCAGCATTTT	CASSLRASNQPQHF
NA	TRBV27	NA	TRBJ1-5	TGTGCCAGCAGTTTATACGCGGGTCGCAATCAGCCCCAGCATTTT	CASSLYAGRNQPQHF
TRBD2	TRBV7-3	NA	TRBJ2-1	TGTGCCAGCAGCCTGGGACTAGCGGGGGGAGAGCAGTTCTTC	CASSLGLAGGEQFF
NA	TRBV28	NA	TRBJ2-7	TGTGCCAGCAGTTTTGATCGCGAGCAGTACTTC	CASSFDREQYF
TRBD2	TRBV28	once	TRBJ2-7	TGTGCCAGCAGTTTTCCCGGGGGGGACGAGCAGTACTTC	CASSFPGGDEQYF
TRBD1	TRBV15	NA	TRBJ1-2	TGTGCCACCAGCAGCGGACAGGGTTCTTCGGGTGGCTACACCTTC	CATSSGQGSSGGYTF
NA	TRBV13	NA	TRBJ2-7	TGTGCCAGCAGCTTAGGCCAAGGGCGCGAGCAGTACTTC	CASSLGQGREQYF
TRBD2	TRBV7-8	NA	TRBJ2-1	TGTGCCAGCAGCTTAGTACTAGCGGGAAGCGGATTCCCCACATCCGAGCAGTTCTTC	CASSLVLAGSGFPTSEQFF
NA	TRBV27	NA	TRBJ2-6	TGTGCCAGCAGTTTTGCTGGGGCCAACGTCCTGACTTTC	CASSFAGANVLTF
NA	TRBV19	NA	TRBJ2-7	TGTGCCAGTAGTATAGTACTAGTGGGGTCCTACGAGCAGTACTTC	CASSIVLVGSYEQYF
TRBD2	TRBV2	NA	TRBJ2-5	TGTGCCAGCAGTGAACGGATAGCGGGAGTTGGACAAGAGACCCAGTACTTC	CASSERIAGVGQETQYF